Listed here are 17 T cell receptor beta chains from one sample, sequenced in a study of T cell responses to AZD1222 COVID-19 vaccine (dated by TCRdb to the early 2020s). The time point label, read with the paper, signifies: baseline before first vaccination. Libraries were made using the immunoSEQ multiplex PCR assay. TCRdb carries this immuneACCESS record with in-frame sequences only. Its versions omit some clonotypes, under half of them owing to an unresolved V gene in the studies checked, with the rest unexplained. The sample table shows over 150,000 clones, and more than 80% are seen once. The ten largest clones represent about 6% of the sample. Sequencing was performed on peripheral blood, taken on day 0 of AZD1222 vaccination. These receptors came from an adult in good health.

This chain uses TRBV19 with TRBJ2-7; the D gene is possibly TRBD1 (6 bases). Trimming cost V 6 bases and J 4 bases, with 13 bases left between them. This CDR3 contains 13 residues. Germline CDR1 reads LNHDA; CDR2 reads SQIVND (reference sequence). CDR3 region: CASSLGASYEQYF. The CDR3 coding sequence is TGTGCCAGTAGCTTGGGGGCATCTTACGAGCAGTACTTC.

This sequence joins TRBV6-6 and TRBJ1-5; TRBD1 aligns across 7 bases. V lost 6 bases to trimming and J lost 6 bases; unmatched junction nucleotides: 5. Germline V gene sequence: CDR1 MNHNY, CDR2 SVGAGI (reference sequence). CDR3 length equals 13 residues. The CDR3 region has the DNA TGTGCCAGCAGACATCAGGGGGGTCAGCCCCAGCATTTT. Translating gives CASRHQGGQPQHF.

This rearrangement joins TRBV4-3 to TRBJ2-7, with TRBD2 identical over 7 bases. Germline-derived CDR1 and CDR2 are LGHNA and YSLEER. V shed 0 bases and J 2 bases; nucleotides not matched to a gene: 7. The CDR3 length is 16 residues. The CDR3 protein is CASSQDAASGPYEQYF. CDR3 nucleotides: TGCGCCAGCAGCCAAGATGCGGCTAGCGGTCCCTACGAGCAGTACTTC.

The rearrangement links TRBV14 to TRBJ1-2; D remains ambiguous. The CDR3 covers 14 residues. The germline V gene has CDR1 SGHDN and CDR2 FVKESK. V was shortened by 2 bases and J by 2 bases, with 9 bases between the two germline ends. The CDR3, as DNA: TGTGCCAGCAGCCAATCTGCTGCCAACTATGGCTACACCTTC. This translates into CASSQSAANYGYTF.

The rearrangement uses TRBV4-3 and TRBJ2-1; 11 bases are a match to TRBD2. There are 17 residues in the CDR3. Germline CDR1 is LGHNA and CDR2 is YSLEER. Trimming cost V 4 bases and J 5 bases; bases outside gene matches: 10. CDR3 protein: CASSPSHGLAGDNEQFF. CDR3 DNA sequence: TGCGCCAGCAGCCCCTCCCACGGACTAGCGGGTGACAATGAGCAGTTCTTC.

V gene TRBV19 combines with J gene TRBJ1-2; perhaps TRBD1 as D (6 bases). Germline V lookup: CDR1 LNHDA, CDR2 SQIVND (reference sequence). V was cut by 8 bases and J by 4 bases, with 23 bases left in between. The CDR3 totals 16 residues. CDR3 residues: CASLRLGAGWPYGYTF. CDR3 in DNA: TGTGCCAGTCTGAGATTGGGGGCGGGATGGCCCTATGGCTACACCTTC.

V is TRBV28 and J is TRBJ2-7, with 11 nucleotides matching TRBD2. CDR3 length: 15 amino acids. V shed 8 bases, J shed 2 bases, and the junction held 8 bases outside the gene matches. Looked up from germline, CDR1 is MDHEN and CDR2 is SYDVKM. CDR3 coding DNA: TGTGCCAGCGGCCCCGGGACTAGCGGAACCTACGAGCAGTACTTC. Its protein product is CASGPGTSGTYEQYF.

In DNA form, the CDR3 reads TGTGCCAGCTCACTGACAGGGATGAACACTGAAGCTTTCTTT. It specifies CASSLTGMNTEAFF. This chain links TRBV18 with TRBJ1-1; TRBD1 matches at 7 bases. Trimming cost V 4 bases and J 0 bases; bases outside gene matches: 2. Germline lookup yields CDR1 KGHSH and CDR2 LQKENI. The CDR3 spans 14 residues.

The J gene is TRBJ2-5, the V gene TRBV6-5; D perhaps matches TRBD1 (6 bases). The CDR3 length is 15 residues. From germline, CDR1 is MNHEY and CDR2 SVGAGI. Trimming stripped 2 bases from V and 2 bases from J, with 12 bases between. DNA of the CDR3: TGTGCCAGCAGTTACCAGGGGCTCCTGCAAGAGACCCAGTACTTC. Its protein product is CASSYQGLLQETQYF.

The chain combines TRBV19 with TRBJ1-2, with 7 nucleotides matching TRBD1. V lost 3 bases, J lost 5 bases, and 3 bases stayed unmatched. The CDR3 extends over 13 amino acids. Germline V gives CDR1 LNHDA, CDR2 SQIVND (reference sequence). CDR3 region: CASSIKTGYGYTF. For the CDR3, the DNA is TGTGCCAGTAGTATCAAGACAGGGTATGGCTACACCTTC.

V gene TRBV25-1 combines with J gene TRBJ2-3; tentatively, D is TRBD2 (5 bases). This CDR3 is 16 amino acids long. In germline, CDR1 is MGHDK, CDR2 SYGVNS. V lost 5 bases to trimming and J lost 0 bases, with 15 bases between them. The CDR3 spells CASSLGAALSTDTQYF. CDR3 DNA sequence: TGTGCCAGCAGTCTCGGAGCGGCACTGAGCACAGATACGCAGTATTTT.

This chain links TRBV9 with TRBJ2-1; no reliable D call. Germline V gene sequence: CDR1 SGDLS, CDR2 YYNGEE. V lost 0 bases and J 6 bases, leaving 4 bases between the germline ends. This CDR3 has 12 amino acids. CDR3 sequence reads: CASSVGRNEQFF. Here the CDR3 DNA reads TGTGCCAGCAGCGTAGGACGCAATGAGCAGTTCTTC.

The rearrangement joins TRBV3-1 (or the pseudogene TRBV3-2) to TRBJ2-3; 8 nucleotides line up with TRBD2. CDR3 length: 16 amino acids. J was trimmed by 1 base and V by 2 bases; bases with no gene match: 5. Germline loops: CDR1 LGHDT, CDR2 YNNKEL (reference sequence). The CDR3 here is CASSQWRAGGTDTQYF. DNA of the CDR3: TGTGCCAGCAGCCAATGGAGAGCGGGAGGCACAGATACGCAGTATTTT.

The gene calls are TRBV5-1 and TRBJ1-2, with D perhaps matching TRBD1 (5 bases). The CDR3 length is 14 residues. CDR1 is SGHRS and CDR2 is YFSETQ in the germline V gene. V was shortened by 4 bases and J by 5 bases, with 15 bases between the two germline ends. The DNA of the CDR3 is TGCGCCAGCAGCGAATCCGGGACCACTTATGGCTACACCTTC. Protein sequence: CASSESGTTYGYTF.

The chain is built from TRBV7-2 and TRBJ1-1; tentatively, D is TRBD1 (6 bases). CDR1 is SGHTA and CDR2 is FQGNSA in the germline V gene. V was clipped by 1 base and J by 6 bases, with 9 bases between them. The CDR3 sequence is 13 residues long. In nucleotides, the CDR3 is TGTGCCAGCAGCTTAGGCAGGGGAGCTGAAGCTTTCTTT. Its translation is CASSLGRGAEAFF.

The rearrangement links TRBV24-1 to TRBJ1-6; TRBD1 is a possible D gene (6 bases). The CDR3 sequence is 13 residues long. Germline loops: CDR1 KGHDR, CDR2 SFDVKD. V was trimmed by 9 bases and J by 8 bases, leaving 13 bases between them. The CDR3: CATSQGPHSPLHF. CDR3 bases: TGTGCCACCTCACAGGGACCCCATTCACCCCTCCACTTT.

J is TRBJ1-2 and V is TRBV28, with 12 nucleotides matching TRBD1. This CDR3 comprises 17 residues. V trimming: 2 bases; J trimming: 8 bases; junction bases outside the gene matches: 12. In germline, CDR1 is MDHEN, CDR2 SYDVKM. The CDR3, as DNA: TGTGCCAGCAGTTTACCGCCCGGGACAGGGGGCGAGGGGGGCTACACCTTC. It encodes CASSLPPGTGGEGGYTF.